The present T cell receptor beta chain was sequenced within a study of T cells in Graves' hyperthyroidism and ophthalmopathy. Amplified TCR beta CDR3 regions came from RNA transcripts. First-round RT-PCR targeting the TCR CDR3 was performed with the HTBI primer set. MiXCR, applied by TCRdb to the multiplex PCR reads, yields one record per CDR3 protein. The data contain some 690,000 distinct CDR3 sequences, roughly 17% of them singletons. Remarks on this clonotype: It may be a read error: a sequence one base away is much more abundant.

The CDR3 is 14 residues long. Germline lookup yields CDR1 SQVTM and CDR2 ANQGSEA. The diagnoses drew upon clinical symptoms, serum thyroxine and TRAb, thyroid ultrasound and orbital computed tomography. From more than 8 ml of fresh peripheral blood, PBMCs were isolated. This sequence originates from a man aged 45-65 years with Graves' hyperthyroidism. This chain connects TRBV29-1 to TRBJ1-2; 7 bases map to TRBD1. Sequenced input: blood. The CDR3 here is CSAERTGADYGYTF. CDR3 sequence (DNA): TGCAGCGCTGAACGGACAGGCGCTGACTATGGCTACACCTTC.